These T cell receptor beta chains were read from a single sample in a study of blood T cell repertoires in COVID-19. Method: immunoSEQ multiplex PCR; TCRdb's copy keeps in-frame clones and lacks some. The sample holds 250,000 or so clones, almost 90% seen once. Sequences were obtained from peripheral blood. These receptors came from a woman aged 60-75 years with acute or convalescent COVID-19. Both conserved end residues are part of each CDR3. D genes are given only for firm matches. Rows give clone size only sometimes, using once, few, many, or a class for an expanded clone.

j_gene	v_gene	d_gene	abundance	CDR3aa	CDR3nt
TRBJ2-1	TRBV28	TRBD2	.	CATLPGLAGYEQFF	TGTGCCACCCTTCCGGGACTAGCGGGTTATGAGCAGTTCTTC
TRBJ1-5	TRBV7-3	.	.	CASSLPRQGRNQPQHF	TGTGCCAGCAGCCTACCCCGGCAGGGTCGCAATCAGCCCCAGCATTTT
TRBJ2-1	TRBV19	TRBD1	.	CASSINRGPYNEQFF	TGTGCCAGTAGTATAAACAGGGGGCCCTACAATGAGCAGTTCTTC
TRBJ2-7	TRBV6-2/TRBV6-3	TRBD1	.	CASSTPYRGLAYEQYF	TGTGCCAGCAGTACCCCCTACAGGGGATTGGCCTACGAGCAGTACTTC
TRBJ2-7	TRBV20-1	TRBD2	.	CSASGQRGPLEQYF	TGCAGTGCTAGTGGTCAGCGGGGGCCTTTAGAGCAGTACTTC
TRBJ2-3	TRBV2	.	.	CASSGRRELDTQYF	TGTGCCAGCAGTGGAAGAAGGGAGTTAGATACGCAGTATTTT
TRBJ1-1	TRBV10-1	.	few	CASSDPNLSGEAFF	TGCGCCAGCAGTGACCCTAACCTTAGCGGTGAAGCTTTCTTT
TRBJ2-2	TRBV30	.	.	CAWKFRVANTGELFF	TGTGCCTGGAAATTTCGGGTGGCGAACACCGGGGAGCTGTTTTTT
TRBJ2-7	TRBV19	.	.	CASSIVGSGQGYEQYF	TGTGCCAGTAGTATTGTTGGGAGCGGGCAGGGCTACGAGCAGTACTTC
TRBJ2-6	TRBV5-4	TRBD1	.	CASSPGDRGRGSGANVLTF	TGTGCCAGCAGCCCGGGGGACAGGGGCCGGGGGTCTGGGGCCAACGTCCTGACTTTC
TRBJ1-4	TRBV5-1	.	.	CASSQTQTNEKLFF	TGCGCCAGCAGCCAGACTCAGACTAATGAAAAACTGTTTTTT
TRBJ2-2	TRBV18	.	.	CASSPGQPNTGELFF	TGTGCCAGCTCACCGGGACAACCGAACACCGGGGAGCTGTTTTTT
TRBJ2-7	TRBV5-1	TRBD1	.	CASTPTGTGGNYEQYF	TGCGCCAGCACTCCGACCGGGACAGGTGGAAACTACGAGCAGTACTTC
TRBJ2-1	TRBV27	TRBD2	few	CASSPTLAGEQFF	TGTGCCAGCAGTCCGACGTTAGCGGGTGAGCAGTTCTTC
TRBJ1-2	TRBV7-6	TRBD1	.	CASSLSGQGVYGYTF	TGTGCCAGCAGCTTAAGCGGACAGGGAGTCTATGGCTACACCTTC
TRBJ2-1	TRBV19	.	.	CASSRSNEQFF	TGTGCCAGTAGCCGGTCCAATGAGCAGTTCTTC
TRBJ2-3	TRBV4-2	TRBD2	.	CASSQDGTSGTADTQYF	TGTGCCAGCAGCCAAGACGGGACTAGCGGGACGGCAGATACGCAGTATTTT
TRBJ2-2	TRBV18	TRBD2	.	CASSRAAGANTGELFF	TGTGCCAGCTCCAGGGCCGCGGGGGCGAACACCGGGGAGCTGTTTTTT
TRBJ1-1	TRBV4-3	.	.	CASSLYRDQNYGEAFF	TGCGCCAGCAGCCTATACAGGGATCAAAATTATGGTGAAGCTTTCTTT
TRBJ1-2	TRBV4-1	.	.	CASSQDRGTPNYGYTF	TGCGCCAGCAGCCAAGATCGGGGGACCCCTAACTATGGCTACACCTTC
TRBJ1-1	TRBV7-8	TRBD1	.	CASSLEGGAYDTEAFF	TGTGCCAGCAGCTTAGAAGGGGGCGCGTATGACACTGAAGCTTTCTTT
TRBJ2-1	TRBV10-1	TRBD2	.	CASSITSGSGNEQFF	TGCGCCAGCAGTATTACTAGCGGGAGTGGCAATGAGCAGTTCTTC
TRBJ1-1	TRBV24-1	.	.	CATSTSGQNTEAFF	TGTGCCACCTCGACTTCTGGCCAAAACACTGAAGCTTTCTTT
TRBJ1-2	TRBV15	.	.	CATSSSRGRGYTF	TGTGCCACCAGCAGTTCTAGGGGTCGGGGCTACACCTTC
TRBJ1-1	TRBV14	.	.	CATSSQGYTEAFF	TGTGCCACTTCAAGCCAGGGGTACACTGAAGCTTTCTTT
TRBJ2-5	TRBV30	TRBD1	.	CAWSTGQGVRRTQYF	TGTGCCTGGAGTACGGGGCAGGGGGTGAGGAGAACCCAGTACTTC
TRBJ2-7	TRBV6-5	.	once	CAIIGYLSEQYF	TGTGCCATAATCGGGTATCTATCCGAGCAGTACTTC
TRBJ2-5	TRBV7-2	.	.	CASSSTNQETQYF	TGTGCCAGCAGCAGTACAAATCAAGAGACCCAGTACTTC
TRBJ1-1	TRBV7-6	.	.	CASSLVPGGQTEAFF	TGTGCCAGCAGCTTAGTACCTGGGGGCCAGACTGAAGCTTTCTTT
TRBJ2-7	TRBV7-6	TRBD2	.	CASSRSSGGTYEQYF	TGTGCCAGCAGCCGATCTAGCGGGGGGACCTACGAGCAGTACTTC
TRBJ1-1	TRBV3-1/TRBV3-2	.	.	CASSQGAAEAFF	TGTGCCAGCAGCCAAGGGGCAGCTGAAGCTTTCTTT
TRBJ1-5	TRBV6-1	TRBD1	once	CASSQTGGVGQPQHF	TGTGCCAGCAGCCAAACAGGGGGCGTTGGTCAGCCCCAGCATTTT
TRBJ2-3	TRBV5-6	TRBD1	.	CASSSGLTGAQIDTQYF	TGTGCCAGCAGCTCGGGCCTAACAGGGGCCCAGATCGATACGCAGTATTTT
TRBJ2-2	TRBV5-4	TRBD2	once	CASRKGLAGEGELFF	TGTGCCAGCAGAAAGGGACTAGCGGGAGAGGGGGAGCTGTTTTTT
TRBJ2-1	TRBV11-3	TRBD1	.	CASTRTGLNEQFF	TGTGCCAGCACCCGGACAGGGCTGAATGAGCAGTTCTTC
TRBJ1-4	TRBV6-6	.	once	CASSYSAGNSEKLFF	TGTGCCAGCAGTTACTCCGCAGGGAACAGCGAAAAACTGTTTTTT
TRBJ2-1	TRBV5-4	.	.	CASSKPTTYNEQFF	TGTGCCAGCAGCAAACCAACTACCTACAATGAGCAGTTCTTC
TRBJ2-3	TRBV20-1	TRBD2	.	CSGTSADTQYF	TGCAGTGGGACTAGCGCAGATACGCAGTATTTT
TRBJ2-3	TRBV7-9	TRBD1	.	CASSLRQGLNTQYF	TGTGCCAGCAGCCTAAGACAGGGTTTGAATACGCAGTATTTT
TRBJ2-3	TRBV4-1	.	.	CASSQDGAGYTDTQYF	TGCGCCAGCAGCCAAGATGGGGCGGGGTACACAGATACGCAGTATTTT
TRBJ1-2	TRBV6-5	.	.	CAGSYDRIYGYTF	TGTGCCGGCAGTTACGACAGGATCTATGGCTACACCTTC